The 6 T cell receptor beta chains given below trace back to one sample, sequenced in a study of blood T cell repertoires in COVID-19. Libraries were prepared by immunoSEQ multiplex PCR; TCRdb keeps only in-frame clonotypes and omits some of them. The sample includes some 190,000 clones, about 88% of them seen just once. The sequenced sample was PBMCs or T cells enriched from blood (not recorded which). Receptors were obtained from a middle-aged woman in a cohort exposed to, infected with or recovered from COVID-19 (not recorded which).

The rearrangement joins TRBV7-7 to TRBJ2-5, with 11 bases matching TRBD1. Unmatched junction bases numbered 6, after V lost 5 bases and J lost 4 bases. The CDR3 consists of 15 residues. Germline CDR1 and CDR2: SSHAT and FNYEAQ (reference sequence). DNA of the CDR3: TGTGCCAGCAGCCCGGACAGGGGGCGCGGAGAGACCCAGTACTTC. Translating it yields CASSPDRGRGETQYF.

The chain is built from TRBV4-1 and TRBJ2-3; 10 bases agree with TRBD2. With 4 bases clipped from V and 2 bases from J, the junction kept 6 bases outside the gene matches. The CDR3 sequence is 16 residues long. Germline V gene sequence: CDR1 MGHRA, CDR2 YSYEKL. As DNA, the CDR3 is TGCGCCAGCAGCCTTCCTACTAGCGGGGTCACAGATACGCAGTATTTT. Its translation: CASSLPTSGVTDTQYF.

This clone was seen just once. The chain couples TRBV4-1 to TRBJ1-1; the D is unclear. Trimming left V 5 bases short and J 2 bases short, with 12 bases between. Germline assignment: CDR1 MGHRA and CDR2 YSYEKL. The CDR3 has 14 amino acids. The CDR3 is CASSKGSVNTEAFF. CDR3 bases: TGCGCCAGCAGCAAAGGGTCGGTAAACACTGAAGCTTTCTTT.

V is TRBV11-2 and J is TRBJ2-7, with D perhaps matching TRBD2 (5 bases). This CDR3 is built from 16 residues. Germline V gene sequence: CDR1 SGHAT, CDR2 FQNNGV. Trimming removed 2 bases from V and 0 bases from J, with 14 bases in between. CDR3 nucleotides: TGTGCCAGCAGCTTATCAGGACTGCCTAGCTCCTACGAGCAGTACTTC. It specifies CASSLSGLPSSYEQYF.

The chain combines TRBV11-2 with TRBJ2-3; 13 bases match TRBD2. Losses at the gene ends were 4 bases for V and 6 bases for J; bases not matched to a gene: 10. The length of the CDR3 is 17 residues. Germline V gene data show CDR1 as SGHAT and CDR2 as FQNNGV. CDR3 sequence reads: CASSSWDTSGGADTQYF. In DNA, the CDR3 is TGTGCCAGCAGCTCCTGGGATACTAGCGGGGGGGCCGATACGCAGTATTTT.

This clone appeared once. CDR3 sequence (DNA): TGTGCCAGCAATATTTTTGGACTAGCGGGAGCCTACAATGAGCAGTTCTTC. Protein product: CASNIFGLAGAYNEQFF. The V and J genes are TRBV27 and TRBJ2-1; TRBD2 matches at 13 bases. V shed 7 bases, J shed 2 bases, and the junction held 8 bases outside the gene matches. Germline CDR1 MNHEY, CDR2 SMNVEV (reference sequence). This CDR3 is 17 amino acids long.